A single sample is the source of the 30 T cell receptor beta chains below, sequenced in a study of molecular identifiers for immune sequencing clone quantification. MiXCR, run by TCRdb on the PCR reads, gives a single entry per CDR3 protein. The sample has roughly 100,000 distinct CDR3 sequences; under 40% are singletons. The specimen was naive CD8+ T cells from blood, with Jurkat cell RNA spiked in. This sample's subset: FACS-sorted CD8+CD4-CCR7+CD45RA+ naive T cells. The receptors here all came from a human donor in good health. Some libraries in this study had Jurkat cell RNA spiked in.

The chain recombines TRBV10-3 with TRBJ2-7, with D perhaps matching TRBD1 (5 bases). Trimming took off 8 bases at V and 4 bases at J, with 21 bases between the two ends. The CDR3 extends over 15 amino acids. Germline V gene data show CDR1 as ENHRY and CDR2 as SYGVKD. CDR3 residues: CAISPQGASRYEQYF. Here the CDR3 DNA reads TGTGCCATCTCGCCCCAGGGTGCGTCTAGATACGAGCAGTACTTC.

Concerning this clonotype itself: A junction boundary mismatches the germline segment, possibly from a read error. The chain is built from TRBV20-1 and TRBJ2-3, with D possibly being TRBD1 or TRBD2 (5 bases each). The germline gives CDR1 DFQATT, CDR2 SNEGSKA (reference sequence). The CDR3 length is 16 residues. CDR3: CSAHAGAEVRTDKQYF. The CDR3, as DNA: TGCAGTGCACACGCCGGGGCGGAGGTTCGAACAGATAAGCAGTATTTT.

The CDR3 is CASSEWTSGSREQFF. CDR3 in DNA: TGTGCCAGCAGTGAGTGGACTAGCGGGAGTCGTGAGCAGTTCTTC. The chain is built from TRBV2 and TRBJ2-1; TRBD2 aligns across 13 bases. The J segment lost 9 bases and the V segment lost 3 bases, leaving 5 bases of the junction unmatched. CDR1 is SNHLY, CDR2 FYNNEI, per germline. This CDR3 contains 15 residues.

This clonotype was detected a few times. CDR3 region: CASRPSLGPVTLGEQYF. The CDR3 DNA sequence: TGTGCCAGCAGACCTTCCCTAGGTCCCGTCACTCTGGGTGAGCAGTACTTC. V is TRBV6-2 or TRBV6-3 and J is TRBJ2-7; D not certain. V was shortened by 6 bases and J by 7 bases, with 28 bases between the two germline ends. The CDR3 is 17 amino acids. Germline CDR1 and CDR2: MNHEY and SVGEGT.

This clonotype came up once. One base away lies a much larger clone, so this may be a sequencing read error. As the CDR3 is not closed by the conserved phenylalanine or tryptophan, this likely results from a read error. The V gene is TRBV20-1, the J gene TRBJ1-6; D unclear. CDR3 length: 12 amino acids. CDR1 is DFQATT and CDR2 is SNEGSKA in the germline V gene (reference sequence). V gave up 5 bases and J gave up 7 bases, with 9 bases separating them. The CDR3 bases are TGCAGTGCTGACACACCAAATTCACCCCTCCACTAT. Amino acid sequence: CSADTPNSPLHY.

As to this clonotype: At one end, the junction sequence differs from germline, possibly due to a read error. The chain couples TRBV5-1 to TRBJ2-7, with D perhaps TRBD2 (6 bases). Germline assignment: CDR1 SGHRS and CDR2 YFSETQ. The CDR3 covers 17 residues. The CDR3 nucleotides are TGCGCCGGCAGCTTGGAAGCGCCGGGAGAGGCGGGGTTCGAGCAGTACTTC. Translating gives CAGSLEAPGEAGFEQYF.

This clonotype was seen more than once but under ten times. The junction differs from germline at one of its ends, possibly a read error. This chain uses TRBV4-3 with TRBJ1-2, with D possibly matching TRBD1 (5 bases). CDR3 length: 14 residues. Germline V gives CDR1 LGHNA, CDR2 YSLEER. CDR3 amino acids: CASSQEAGDYGYPF. In DNA form, the CDR3 reads TGCGCCAGCAGCCAAGAGGCTGGGGACTATGGCTACCCCTTC.

This clonotype was seen many times. The junction departs from germline at one end; a sequencing error may be responsible. The chain has TRBV6-5 and TRBJ2-3; 10 bases align to TRBD2. Germline V gives CDR1 MNHEY, CDR2 SVGAGI. The CDR3 covers 15 residues. The CDR3 DNA follows: TGTGCCAGCAGAATCTGGACTAGCGGCACGGATACGCAGTATTTT. Protein sequence: CASRIWTSGTDTQYF.

Here the CDR3 reads CSANRDRVAEQYF. CDR3 DNA: TGCAGTGCTAACCGGGACAGGGTGGCCGAGCAGTACTTC. V and J are TRBV20-1 and TRBJ2-7, with 9 bases aligning to TRBD1. Germline lookup yields CDR1 DFQATT and CDR2 SNEGSKA (reference sequence). After removal of 4 bases from V and 6 bases from J, the junction contained 7 bases not matched to a gene. The CDR3 contains 13 residues.

This clonotype has at least ten counts. V usage is TRBV28 and J usage is TRBJ2-3, with 10 bases that match TRBD1. CDR1 is MDHEN and CDR2 is SYDVKM in the germline V gene. Trimming at V came to 7 bases and at J to 2 bases, leaving 6 bases not matched to a gene. The CDR3 covers 15 residues. CDR3 protein: CASNRDRGSTDTQYF. In DNA, the CDR3 is TGTGCCAGCAACCGGGACAGGGGTTCCACAGATACGCAGTATTTT.

The rearrangement joins TRBV4-2 to TRBJ2-7; TRBD2 matches 8 bases. The germline V gene has CDR1 LGHNA and CDR2 YNFKEQ. The V gene end was trimmed by 4 bases and the J gene end by 5 bases; junction bases not matched to a gene: 10. CDR3 length: 15 residues. CDR3 nucleotide sequence: TGTGCCAGCAGCCGCAAGGGACAAGCGGGAGACGAGCAGTACTTC. This sequence encodes CASSRKGQAGDEQYF.

The rearrangement joins TRBV13 to TRBJ2-7; perhaps D is TRBD1 or TRBD2 (5 bases each). Trimming removed 5 bases at V and 5 bases at J, with 16 bases between. The CDR3 is 14 residues long. CDR1 is PRHDT, CDR2 FYEKMQ, per germline (reference sequence). As DNA, the CDR3 is TGTGCCAGCAGCCCCCCCCGGGGCGTGGACGAGCAGTACTTC. Translating it yields CASSPPRGVDEQYF.

This clonotype showed up many times. This chain uses TRBV6-5 with TRBJ2-7, with D possibly TRBD2 on 6 matching bases. This CDR3 has 16 amino acids. CDR1 MNHEY and CDR2 SVGAGI come from the germline V gene. Trimming shortened V by 2 bases and J by 7 bases, and 21 bases separated the two germline ends. The CDR3 sequence is CASSYGPQTPEGEQYF. DNA for the CDR3: TGTGCCAGCAGTTACGGGCCGCAAACACCGGAGGGGGAGCAGTACTTC.

About this clonotype itself: This may be a read error: a much more frequent sequence differs by one nucleotide. This chain joins TRBV4-3 and TRBJ2-3; D is uncertain. CDR1 and CDR2 from the germline V gene are LGHNA and YSLEER. The germline V and J ends were trimmed by 1 base and 8 bases, with 10 bases remaining between them. CDR3 length equals 13 residues. The CDR3 DNA is TGCGCCAGCAGCCAAGCTGATGCAGTTACGCAGTATTTT. It encodes CASSQADAVTQYF.

As concerns this clonotype: An end of the junction does not agree with germline; a read error may underlie this. This chain connects TRBV27 to TRBJ2-1, with 8 bases that match TRBD2. Germline V gene sequence: CDR1 MNHEY, CDR2 SMNVEV (reference sequence). CDR3 size: 16 residues. This CDR3 reads CASSLSSGAPYDEQFF. The CDR3 DNA is TGTGCCAGCAGTTTATCTAGCGGGGCCCCCTACGATGAGCAGTTCTTC.

This rearrangement joins TRBV2 to TRBJ1-3; 10 bases map to TRBD1. The CDR3 loop spans 15 amino acids. Germline V lookup: CDR1 SNHLY, CDR2 FYNNEI. V trimming: 6 bases; J trimming: 1 base; junction bases outside the gene matches: 3. CDR3 in amino acids: CASRGGQGSGNTIYF. In DNA, the CDR3 is TGTGCCAGCAGGGGGGGACAGGGGTCTGGAAACACCATATATTTT.

This clonotype was seen at least ten times. The genes are TRBV7-2 and TRBJ2-1; 9 nucleotides line up with TRBD2. The CDR3 consists of 15 residues. The germline V gene has CDR1 SGHTA and CDR2 FQGNSA. V was clipped by 1 base and J by 5 bases; unmatched bases: 3. DNA of the CDR3: TGTGCCAGCAGCTTAGATAGCGGGAGCAACAATGAGCAGTTCTTC. Protein: CASSLDSGSNNEQFF.

Comments on this clonotype: The germline gene is not matched at one end of the junction; a read error may be the cause. This sequence joins TRBV7-2 and TRBJ1-1; D might be TRBD1 (6 bases). The CDR3 contains 15 residues. Germline CDR1 and CDR2: SGHTA and FQGNSA. CDR3 bases: TGTGTCAGCAGCCATTTGGGACAACCCAACACTGAAGCTTTCTTT. Encoded protein: CVSSHLGQPNTEAFF. Variable domain in full (rest from reference TRBV7-2 and TRBJ1-1): GAGVSQSPSNKVTEKGKDVELRCDPISGHTALYWYRQSLGQGLEFLIYFQGNSAPDKSGLPSDRFSAERTGGSVSTLTIQRTQQEDSAVYLCVSSHLGQPNTEAFFGQGTRLTVV.

For this clonotype: This clone may be a read error of a much larger clone one base away. The chain couples TRBV28 to TRBJ2-2; the D gene is possibly TRBD1 (6 bases). The CDR3 has 18 amino acids. CDR1 and CDR2 (germline): MDHEN, SYDVKM. V was pared by 3 bases and J by 7 bases, with 24 bases between. The CDR3 protein is CASSFQHLSGAVGGELFF. In DNA, the CDR3 is TGTGCCAGCAGTTTCCAGCATCTCTCAGGGGCGGTCGGCGGGGAGCTGTTTTTT.

This clonotype was found once. The rearrangement links TRBV2 to TRBJ1-5, with TRBD1 identical over 10 bases. The CDR3 loop spans 15 amino acids. The V gene end was trimmed by 6 bases and the J gene end by 5 bases; junction bases not matched to a gene: 7. The germline CDR1 and CDR2 sequences are SNHLY and FYNNEI. CDR3 in amino acids: CASRTGTGADQPQHF. In DNA, the CDR3 is TGTGCCAGCAGAACCGGGACAGGGGCCGATCAGCCCCAGCATTTT.

The chain recombines TRBV19 with TRBJ2-2, with D unclear. Trimming left V 5 bases short and J 7 bases short, with 11 bases between. Germline CDR1 LNHDA, CDR2 SQIVND (reference sequence). There are 13 residues in the CDR3. The CDR3 DNA is TGTGCCAGTAGTTACGTCGGCGACGGGGAGCTGTTTTTT. It encodes CASSYVGDGELFF.

The V gene is TRBV11-2, the J gene TRBJ2-1; D possibly corresponds to TRBD2 (6 bases). V gave up 5 bases and J gave up 0 bases, with 8 bases separating them. This CDR3 has 14 amino acids. Germline-derived CDR1 and CDR2 are SGHAT and FQNNGV. The CDR3 nucleotides read TGTGCCAGCAGCGTGGAGGGCTCCTACAATGAGCAGTTCTTC. The encoded protein is CASSVEGSYNEQFF.

This clonotype turned up a few times. The chain has TRBV6-2 or TRBV6-3 and TRBJ2-2; 7 nucleotides agree with TRBD2. V lost 0 bases to trimming and J lost 0 bases; unmatched junction nucleotides: 4. The CDR3 covers 17 residues. Germline values: CDR1 MNHEY, CDR2 SVGEGT. In DNA form, the CDR3 reads TGTGCCAGCAGTTACTCGACTGGACTAGCGAACACCGGGGAGCTGTTTTTT. Translating it yields CASSYSTGLANTGELFF.

The rearrangement uses TRBV29-1 and TRBJ2-1; D unclear. CDR3 size: 11 residues. Germline loops: CDR1 SQVTM, CDR2 ANQGSEA. The V gene lost 7 bases and the J gene lost 12 bases, with 16 bases spanning the gap. The CDR3 bases are TGCAGCGCCCCGGTCCCCATCGGGCAGTTCTTC. It specifies CSAPVPIGQFF.

The rearrangement uses TRBV6-6 and TRBJ2-3, with D unresolved. Per germline, CDR1 MNHNY and CDR2 SVGAGI (reference sequence). V gave up 4 bases and J gave up 0 bases, with 8 bases separating them. This CDR3 spans 14 amino acids. CDR3 in amino acids: CASSCVSSTDTQYF. The CDR3 DNA is TGTGCCAGCAGTTGCGTTTCTAGCACAGATACGCAGTATTTT.

The sample holds many counts of this clonotype. The chain is built from TRBV7-9 and TRBJ1-1; D not certain. V was cut by 1 base and J by 7 bases, with 7 bases left in between. CDR1 and CDR2 from the germline V gene are SEHNR and FQNEAQ (reference sequence). CDR3 length: 12 amino acids. The CDR3 is CASSLGPNEAFF. The CDR3 bases are TGTGCCAGCAGCTTAGGTCCGAATGAAGCTTTCTTT.

J is TRBJ1-1 and V is TRBV15; D ambiguous. The CDR3 has 16 residues. Per germline, CDR1 LNHNV and CDR2 YYDKDF (reference sequence). Trimming took 0 bases from V and 3 from J, leaving 14 bases between them. The DNA for the CDR3 is TGTGCCACCAGCAGAGATCTGAGGATCTTGGACACTGAAGCTTTCTTT. Protein: CATSRDLRILDTEAFF.

Regarding this clonotype: A read error may account for a junction end that differs from germline. The chain joins TRBV7-9 to TRBJ2-7; D perhaps matches TRBD1 (6 bases). CDR1 and CDR2 from the germline V gene are SEHNR and FQNEAQ (reference sequence). This CDR3 is 16 amino acids long. The CDR3 here is CAISLATQGNPYEQYF. Written as DNA, the CDR3 is TGTGCCATCAGCTTAGCGACACAGGGAAACCCCTACGAGCAGTACTTC.

This sequence joins TRBV7-8 and TRBJ2-1, with D possibly matching TRBD2 (6 bases). Trimming stripped 1 base from V and 4 bases from J, with 17 bases between. This CDR3 region has 17 residues. CDR1 and CDR2 from the germline V gene are SGHVS and FQNEAQ. The CDR3 reads CASSLGAATGGYNEQFF. Here the CDR3 DNA reads TGTGCCAGCAGCTTAGGTGCTGCGACCGGGGGTTACAATGAGCAGTTCTTC.

The chain joins TRBV7-2 to TRBJ2-5; 15 bases fit TRBD2. The CDR3 consists of 17 residues. CDR1 and CDR2 from the germline V gene are SGHTA and FQGNSA. V lost 4 bases to trimming and J lost 4 bases; unmatched junction nucleotides: 7. The CDR3 nucleotides are TGTGCCAGCAGCTGGACTAGCGGGAGGGAGCACGGAGAGACCCAGTACTTC. It encodes CASSWTSGREHGETQYF.